These 3 T cell receptor beta chains share one sample of origin, sequenced in a study of T cells in women clearing cervical HPV infection. Method: immunoSEQ multiplex PCR; TCRdb's copy keeps in-frame clones and lacks some. In total, the table holds tens of thousands of clones. Material for sequencing was blood buffy coat. The source of these receptors is a woman aged 18-70 years with a cervical HPV16 infection that either progressed to CIN3+ or cleared (not recorded which).

Concerning this clone: The sequenced fragment ends 3 residues before the CDR3 boundary, so the rest is inferred from the germline J gene. The chain joins TRBV11-2 to TRBJ2-2; D remains ambiguous. V was shortened by 5 bases and J by 8 bases, with 12 bases between the two germline ends. CDR3 length equals 13 residues. The germline CDR1 and CDR2 sequences are SGHAT and FQNNGV. The CDR3: CASSPHSKGELFF. The CDR3 DNA, read in part, is TGTGCCAGCAGCCCCCACTCTAAGGGGGAG.

With regard to this clone: Coverage ceases 3 residues before the CDR3 finishes, and the germline J gene fills in the end. The chain is built from TRBV30 and TRBJ1-1; D unresolved. This CDR3 contains 13 residues. Germline V gene data show CDR1 as GTSNPN and CDR2 as SVGIG (reference sequence). The V end lost 4 bases, the J end lost 2 bases, and 11 bases lay between the germline ends. The part of the CDR3 DNA that was read is TGTGCCTGGACACACAACCCAAACACTGAA. Protein sequence: CAWTHNPNTE. The whole CDR3 reads CAWTHNPNTEAFF. The full variable domain, in which reference TRBV30 and TRBJ1-1 provide the parts outside the CDR3, is SQTIHQWPATLVQPVGSPLSLECTVEGTSNPNLYWYRQAAGRGLQLLFYSVGIGQISSEVPQNLSASRPQDRQFILSSKKLLLSDSGFYLCAWTHNPNTEAFFGQGTRLTVV.

As to this clone: Coverage ceases 3 residues before the CDR3 finishes, and the germline J gene fills in the end. The chain joins TRBV5-1 to TRBJ2-3; no definite D call. The germline CDR1 and CDR2 sequences are SGHRS and YFSETQ. V was trimmed by 0 bases and J by 4 bases, leaving 9 bases between them. This CDR3 spans 14 amino acids. Here the CDR3 reads CASSLGQISDTQYF. The part of the CDR3 DNA that was read is TGCGCCAGCAGCTTGGGGCAGATTTCAGATACG.